Below, 14 T cell receptor beta chains from the same sample are listed, as sequenced in a study of blood T cell repertoires in COVID-19. This table comes from immunoSEQ multiplex PCR, and its TCRdb copy is limited to in-frame clones, with some not included. The repertoire consists of over 120,000 clones, with approximately 89% occurring once and the leading ten covering 1.5% to 2%. Source material: peripheral blood. The source is a human donor in a cohort sampled during active COVID-19.

The genes are TRBV7-2 and TRBJ2-1; 12 nucleotides agree with TRBD2. This CDR3 spans 15 amino acids. Per the germline V gene, CDR1 is SGHTA and CDR2 is FQGNSA. Trimming cost V 4 bases and J 3 bases; bases outside gene matches: 1. The CDR3 is CASSSSGGDYNEQFF. CDR3 DNA: TGTGCCAGCAGCTCTAGCGGGGGGGACTACAATGAGCAGTTCTTC.

V and J are TRBV6-2 or TRBV6-3 and TRBJ2-1; D perhaps matches TRBD1 (6 bases). Germline V CDR1 and CDR2: MNHEY, SVGEGT. V lost 5 bases and J lost 8, with 19 bases in between. This CDR3 is built from 15 residues. CDR3 DNA sequence: TGTGCCAGCAGTGCCCCGGGACAAGCTCTCCATGAGCAGTTCTTC. Its translation is CASSAPGQALHEQFF.

V usage is TRBV2 and J usage is TRBJ2-7; 9 bases match TRBD1. Germline V CDR1 and CDR2: SNHLY, FYNNEI. CDR3 size: 16 residues. V lost 7 bases and J lost 2; bases outside the gene matches: 12. CDR3 sequence reads: CASTRPRTGDPYEQYF. The CDR3 region has the DNA TGTGCCAGCACGCGGCCGCGGACAGGGGATCCCTACGAGCAGTACTTC.

Only one count was recorded for this clone. V usage is TRBV9 and J usage is TRBJ2-1; D not certain. V lost 4 bases, J lost 0 bases, and 11 bases lay in between. This CDR3 has 15 amino acids. The germline CDR1 and CDR2 sequences are SGDLS and YYNGEE. The CDR3 reads CASSPRQSSYNEQFF. CDR3 bases: TGTGCCAGCAGCCCTCGACAAAGCTCCTACAATGAGCAGTTCTTC.

The V call is TRBV2, the J call TRBJ2-2; 7 bases map to TRBD2. CDR3 length: 12 amino acids. Unmatched junction bases numbered 0, after V lost 11 bases and J lost 0 bases. Germline V gives CDR1 SNHLY, CDR2 FYNNEI. CDR3 region: CAGLANTGELFF. The CDR3 DNA follows: TGTGCCGGACTAGCGAACACCGGGGAGCTGTTTTTT.

This clone appeared a single time. The chain uses TRBV30 and TRBJ2-3, with D perhaps matching TRBD1 (5 bases). CDR3 size: 13 residues. Deletions cut 1 base from V and 0 bases from J, with 5 bases between. Germline CDR1 GTSNPN, CDR2 SVGIG (reference sequence). This chain's CDR3 is CAWSEGSTDTQYF. The CDR3, as DNA: TGTGCCTGGAGTGAGGGGAGCACAGATACGCAGTATTTT.

The rearrangement uses TRBV4-1 and TRBJ2-7; the D is unclear. Germline lookup yields CDR1 MGHRA and CDR2 YSYEKL. Trimming shortened V by 1 base and J by 4 bases, and 8 bases separated the two germline ends. The CDR3 is 13 amino acids. This chain's CDR3 is CASSQGADYEQYF. As DNA, the CDR3 is TGCGCCAGCAGCCAAGGGGCAGATTACGAGCAGTACTTC.

V and J are TRBV24-1 and TRBJ2-1; the D gene is possibly TRBD2 (6 bases). The germline V and J ends were trimmed by 5 bases and 2 bases, with 12 bases remaining between them. The CDR3 covers 15 residues. Germline V lookup: CDR1 KGHDR, CDR2 SFDVKD. CDR3 region: CATSADGGAYNEQFF. CDR3 nucleotides: TGTGCCACCAGTGCTGATGGAGGGGCCTACAATGAGCAGTTCTTC.

This clone was recorded a few times. The V and J genes are TRBV11-2 and TRBJ2-1; D perhaps matches TRBD2 (6 bases). The CDR3 contains 18 residues. V shed 0 bases and J shed 1 base, with 16 bases lying between them. Germline assignment: CDR1 SGHAT and CDR2 FQNNGV. The CDR3 bases are TGTGCCAGCAGCTTAGATGGTCCGCGGGATCCATCCTACAATGAGCAGTTCTTC. This codes for CASSLDGPRDPSYNEQFF.

This rearrangement joins TRBV5-1 to TRBJ1-1; 7 positions agree with TRBD1. This CDR3 contains 16 residues. Trimming cost V 4 bases and J 0 bases; bases outside gene matches: 9. CDR1 is SGHRS and CDR2 is YFSETQ in the germline V gene. The CDR3 DNA reads as TGCGCCAGCAGCCCTGAGGGGGCTGGGATGAACACTGAAGCTTTCTTT. Translation gives CASSPEGAGMNTEAFF.

The chain links TRBV6-2 or TRBV6-3 to TRBJ1-1; D perhaps matches TRBD1 (6 bases). Germline values: CDR1 MNHEY, CDR2 SVGEGT. V was shortened by 6 bases and J by 1 base, with 12 bases between the two germline ends. The CDR3 runs to 14 residues. The CDR3 is CASRYQGRNTEAFF. The DNA of the CDR3 is TGTGCCAGCAGGTACCAGGGGAGGAACACTGAAGCTTTCTTT.

The chain recombines TRBV30 with TRBJ1-1; possible D gene TRBD1, 6 bases. Germline V gene data show CDR1 as GTSNPN and CDR2 as SVGIG (reference sequence). The CDR3 consists of 13 residues. V was shortened by 5 bases and J by 1 base, with 11 bases between the two germline ends. The chain's CDR3 is CAWGLQGNTEAFF. The CDR3 DNA reads TGTGCCTGGGGACTACAGGGGAACACTGAAGCTTTCTTT.

The chain carries TRBV7-3 and TRBJ1-1, with unresolved D. Looked up from germline, CDR1 is SGHTA and CDR2 is FQGTGA. V lost 3 bases and J lost 5, with 13 bases in between. The CDR3 has 14 amino acids. CDR3 sequence reads: CASSLGRPGTEAFF. The CDR3 region has the DNA TGTGCCAGCAGCTTGGGCCGCCCTGGGACTGAAGCTTTCTTT.

The rearrangement joins TRBV5-1 to TRBJ2-5; 10 nucleotides match TRBD1. Losses at the gene ends were 2 bases for V and 2 bases for J; bases not matched to a gene: 3. Germline V CDR1 and CDR2: SGHRS, YFSETQ. CDR3 length equals 15 residues. The CDR3 DNA follows: TGCGCCAGCAGCTTTGGACAGGGGGTTCAAGAGACCCAGTACTTC. It codes for CASSFGQGVQETQYF.